This TCR beta chain was profiled in a study of blood T cell repertoires in COVID-19. Study information: Acute and convalescent COVID-19 specimens originated in the United States, Italy and Spain. PBMCs, B-cell-depleted T cells, or T cells provided the cDNA or gDNA that made up the material.

In the original processing: Estimates of nucleated cell counts were drawn from the amplification of reference gene primers. The data were produced by immunoSEQ multiplex PCR, yet TCRdb's version contains in-frame clones alone and is incomplete. The DNA was the basis for D and trimming; V, J and clone size are from that table. The table has 150,000 to 200,000 clones, approximately 86% seen once. This CDR3 is built from 16 residues. V lost 3 bases and J lost 1, with 14 bases in between. Germline V CDR1 and CDR2: SGHTA, FQGNSA. The rearrangement uses TRBV7-2 and TRBJ2-3; perhaps TRBD2 as D (5 bases). Sequencing used peripheral blood. The receptor's source is a man over 45 with active or convalescent COVID-19. CDR3 sequence: CASSFGLLSGTDTQYF. In DNA form, the CDR3 reads TGTGCCAGCAGCTTTGGACTTCTTTCGGGCACAGATACGCAGTATTTT.